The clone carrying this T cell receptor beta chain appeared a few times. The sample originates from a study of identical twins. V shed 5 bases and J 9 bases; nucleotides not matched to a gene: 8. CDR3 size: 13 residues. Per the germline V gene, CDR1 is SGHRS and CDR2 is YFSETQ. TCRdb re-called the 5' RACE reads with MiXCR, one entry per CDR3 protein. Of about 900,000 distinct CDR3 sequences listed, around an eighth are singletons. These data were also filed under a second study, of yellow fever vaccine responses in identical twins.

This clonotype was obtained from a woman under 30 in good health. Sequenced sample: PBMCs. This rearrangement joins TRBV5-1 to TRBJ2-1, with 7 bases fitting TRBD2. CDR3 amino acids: CASSIGTMSEQFF. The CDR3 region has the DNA TGCGCCAGCAGTATAGGGACTATGAGTGAGCAGTTCTTC.